This T cell receptor beta chain is from a study of beta chain features in type 1 diabetes. In regard to this clone: What it recognizes is unknown.

Every participating donor gave one draw, a heparinised blood sample averaging roughly 100 mL. Study results and limitations: Shorter TCRB CDR3s, moderately but significantly so, were found in Type 1 diabetes patients in all four CD4+ subsets.

Germline CDR1 reads SGHRS; CDR2 reads YFSETQ. V shed 7 bases and J 4 bases; nucleotides not matched to a gene: 10. This CDR3 is built from 15 residues. Reverse transcription of all isolated RNA meant that expressed TCRB transcripts were sequenced. Some clones are missing from TCRdb's copy, which holds only in-frame ones; the method was immunoSEQ multiplex PCR. The sample comprises 250,000 or so clones, roughly 22% of which are singletons, and about 0.027% rests with the top ten. The specimen was naive CD4+ T cells from blood. The receptor was derived from a woman in her thirties or forties with type 1 diabetes. The chain links TRBV5-1 to TRBJ2-3; 9 nucleotides align to TRBD2. CDR3 bases: TGCGCCAGCCGCGGGACTAGCAGCCTCGCAGATACGCAGTATTTT. Translation gives CASRGTSSLADTQYF.